This TCR beta chain was documented in a study of monozygotic twins with inflammatory bowel disease. General study points: The study found lower TCRbeta diversity (inverse Simpson) in IBD patients than in healthy co-twins. Repertoire similarity did not differ between concordant and discordant twins, possibly owing to limited power.

The UMIs contained a 6-nucleotide sample barcode. They were added by template switching during cDNA synthesis. TCRdb reanalyzed the 5' RACE reads, giving one entry per CDR3 protein sequence and no DNA. The table counts some 160,000 distinct CDR3 sequences; roughly 7% lies in the top ten. As regards this clonotype: Its antigen is undetermined.

The TCR comes from a human donor with ulcerative colitis or Crohn's disease, or a healthy co-twin of an affected twin (not recorded which). What was sequenced was blood.

The CDR3 loop is CASSLTSGAADTQYF. This chain joins TRBV7-2 and TRBJ2-3; the TRBD2 assignment by TCRdb is unverifiable without DNA. The CDR3 runs to 15 residues. Germline V CDR1 and CDR2: SGHTA, FQGNSA.